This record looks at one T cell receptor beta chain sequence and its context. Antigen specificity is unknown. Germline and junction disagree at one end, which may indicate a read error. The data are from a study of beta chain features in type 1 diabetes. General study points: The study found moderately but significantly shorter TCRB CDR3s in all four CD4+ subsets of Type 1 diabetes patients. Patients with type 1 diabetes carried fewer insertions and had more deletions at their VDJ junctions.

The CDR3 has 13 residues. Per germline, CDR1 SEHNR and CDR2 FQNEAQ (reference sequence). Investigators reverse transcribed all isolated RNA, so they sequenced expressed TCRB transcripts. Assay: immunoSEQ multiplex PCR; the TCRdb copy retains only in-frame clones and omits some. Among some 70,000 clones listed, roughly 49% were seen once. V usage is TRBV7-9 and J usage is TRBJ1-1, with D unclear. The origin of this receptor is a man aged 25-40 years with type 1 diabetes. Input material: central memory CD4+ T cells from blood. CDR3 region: CASSLDGGTEAFF. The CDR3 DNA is TGTGCCAGCAGTTTAGATGGAGGCACTGAAGCTTTCTTT.